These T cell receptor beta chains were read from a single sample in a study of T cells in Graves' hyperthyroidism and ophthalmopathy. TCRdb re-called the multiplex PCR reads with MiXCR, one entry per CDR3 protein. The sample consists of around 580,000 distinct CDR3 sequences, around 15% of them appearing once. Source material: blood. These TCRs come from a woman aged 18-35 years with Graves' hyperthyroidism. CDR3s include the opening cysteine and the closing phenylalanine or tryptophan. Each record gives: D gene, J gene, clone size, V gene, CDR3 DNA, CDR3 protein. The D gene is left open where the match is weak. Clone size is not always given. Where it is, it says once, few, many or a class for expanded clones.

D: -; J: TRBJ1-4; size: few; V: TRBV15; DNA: TGTGCCACCAGCACGGGGCGTAATGAAAAACTGTTTTTT; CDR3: CATSTGRNEKLFF
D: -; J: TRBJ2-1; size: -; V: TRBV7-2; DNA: TGTGCCAGCAGCTTCAGTAGCGCCAATGAGCAGTTCTTC; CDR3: CASSFSSANEQFF
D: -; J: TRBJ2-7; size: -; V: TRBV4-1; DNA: TGCGCCAGCAGCCAAGCGGGGCGGTCCTACGAGCAGTACTTC; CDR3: CASSQAGRSYEQYF
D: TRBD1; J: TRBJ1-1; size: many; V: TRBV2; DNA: TGTGCCAGCAGGTCGCGACAGGGACCGAACACTGAAGCTTTCTTT; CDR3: CASRSRQGPNTEAFF
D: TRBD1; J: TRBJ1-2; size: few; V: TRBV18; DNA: TGTGCCAGCTCACCACGGGACAGTACGGGCTACACCTTC; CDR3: CASSPRDSTGYTF
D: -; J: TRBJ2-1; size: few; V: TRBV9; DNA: TGTGCCAGCAGCGTCGGGACGGCGGCTTACAATGAGCAGTTCTTC; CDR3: CASSVGTAAYNEQFF
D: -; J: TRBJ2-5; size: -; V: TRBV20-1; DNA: TGCAGTGCTAGAGTCCCGGGGGGCCGGGAGACCCAGTACTTC; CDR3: CSARVPGGRETQYF
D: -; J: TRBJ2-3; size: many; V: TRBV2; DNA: TGTGCCAGCAGTCCCAACCGGAGGGCCACAGATACGCAGTATTTT; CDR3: CASSPNRRATDTQYF
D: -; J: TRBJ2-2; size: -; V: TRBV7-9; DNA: TGTGCCAGCAGCTTGCTGGGATCGAACACCGGGGAGCTGTTTTTT; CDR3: CASSLLGSNTGELFF
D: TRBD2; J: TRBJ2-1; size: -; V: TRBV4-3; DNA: TGCGCCAGCAGCCAAGATAGCGGGGGGACGTATGAGCAGTTCTTC; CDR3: CASSQDSGGTYEQFF
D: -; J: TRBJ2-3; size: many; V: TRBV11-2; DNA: TGTGCCAGCAGCCGCCGGGCTACTTACACAGATACGCAGTATTTT; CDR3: CASSRRATYTDTQYF
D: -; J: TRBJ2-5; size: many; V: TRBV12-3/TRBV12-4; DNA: TGTGCCAGCAGTTTAGCGTTCGCAAAAGAGACCCAGTACTTC; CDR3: CASSLAFAKETQYF
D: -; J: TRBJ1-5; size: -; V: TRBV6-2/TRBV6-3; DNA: TGTGCCAGCAGTTACTACAGAGATCAGCCCCAGCATTTT; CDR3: CASSYYRDQPQHF
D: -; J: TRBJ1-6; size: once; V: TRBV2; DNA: TGTGCCAGCAGAGAAGGTAGTTTGGATAATTCACCCCTCCACTTT; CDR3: CASREGSLDNSPLHF
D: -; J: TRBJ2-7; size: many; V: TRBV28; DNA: TGTGCCAGCAGTTTATTAATGGACCGGCAGTACTTC; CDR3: CASSLLMDRQYF
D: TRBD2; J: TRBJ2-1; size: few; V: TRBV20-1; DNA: TGCAGTGCTCCCTCGGGGCTAGCGGGGACTGAGCAGTTCTTC; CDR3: CSAPSGLAGTEQFF
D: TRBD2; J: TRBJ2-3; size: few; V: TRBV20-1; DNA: TGCAGTGCTGGAACTAGCGGGGCAGATACGCAGTATTTT; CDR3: CSAGTSGADTQYF
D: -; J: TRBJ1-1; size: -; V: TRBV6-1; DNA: TGTGCCAGCAGACGGCTGCCTAACACTGAAGCTTTCTTT; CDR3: CASRRLPNTEAFF
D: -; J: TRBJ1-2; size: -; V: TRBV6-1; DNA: TGTGCCAGCGGTGACCCGCCACAAAACTATGGCTACACCTTC; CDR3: CASGDPPQNYGYTF
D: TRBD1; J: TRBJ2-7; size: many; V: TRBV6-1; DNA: TGTGCCAGCAGTAACGCCGGACAGGGCTGGCACGAGCAGTACTTC; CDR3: CASSNAGQGWHEQYF
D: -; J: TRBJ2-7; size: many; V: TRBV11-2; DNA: TGTGCCAGCAGCCCCCGACACGATTACGAGCAGTACTTC; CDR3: CASSPRHDYEQYF
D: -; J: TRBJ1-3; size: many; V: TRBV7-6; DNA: TGTGCCAGCAGCTTAGGTTTTAATGGAAACACCATATATTTT; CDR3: CASSLGFNGNTIYF
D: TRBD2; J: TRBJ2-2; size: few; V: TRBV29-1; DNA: TGCAGCGTTGAAGACGTGGCAGGGAGGGACACCGGGGAGCTGTTTTTT; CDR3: CSVEDVAGRDTGELFF
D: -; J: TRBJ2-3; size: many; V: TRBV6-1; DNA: TGTGCCAGCAGTGAACTCGTGCGGCTGGCGCAGTATTTT; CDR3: CASSELVRLAQYF
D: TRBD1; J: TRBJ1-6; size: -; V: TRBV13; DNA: TGTGCCAGCAGCGGAACCGACAGGGGCTATAATTCACCCCTCCACTTT; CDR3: CASSGTDRGYNSPLHF
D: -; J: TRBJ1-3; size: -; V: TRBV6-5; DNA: TGTGCCAGCAGTACCGACAGGAGCCCTGGAAACACCATATATTTT; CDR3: CASSTDRSPGNTIYF
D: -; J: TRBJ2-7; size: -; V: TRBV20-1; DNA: TGCAGTGCGAAAAGGGCCGACGAGCAGTACTTC; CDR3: CSAKRADEQYF
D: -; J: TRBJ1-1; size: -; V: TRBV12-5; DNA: TGTGCTAGTGGTTTGGTACTAGGTAAGGGGGGCACTGAAGCTTTCTTT; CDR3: CASGLVLGKGGTEAFF
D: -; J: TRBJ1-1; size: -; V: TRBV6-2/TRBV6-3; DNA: TGTGCCAGCAGTTATGTACAGGCGATGAACACTGAAGCTTTCTTT; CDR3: CASSYVQAMNTEAFF
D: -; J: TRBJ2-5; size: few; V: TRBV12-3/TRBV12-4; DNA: TGTGCCAGCAGCGAGGGGAGGTTTTGGATGGGTGAGACCCAGTACTTC; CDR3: CASSEGRFWMGETQYF
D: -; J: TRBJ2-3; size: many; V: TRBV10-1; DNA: TGCGCCAGCAAAGGGACCACAGATACGCAGTATTTT; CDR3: CASKGTTDTQYF
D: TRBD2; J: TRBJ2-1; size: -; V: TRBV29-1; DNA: TGCAGCGTCGTCCGACTAGCGGGGGGGCTGGGGCAGTTCTTC; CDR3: CSVVRLAGGLGQFF
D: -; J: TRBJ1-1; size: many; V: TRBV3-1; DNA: TGTGCCAGCAGCCGATCACAGGCCCTCGCTTTCTTT; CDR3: CASSRSQALAFF
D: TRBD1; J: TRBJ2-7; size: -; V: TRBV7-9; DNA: TGTGCCAGCAGCGGGGACAGGGGTCGGTACGAGCAGTACTTC; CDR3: CASSGDRGRYEQYF
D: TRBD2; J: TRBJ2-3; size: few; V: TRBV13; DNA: TGTGCCAGCAGCTCCCGACTAGCGGGGGCCACAGATACGCAGTATTTT; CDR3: CASSSRLAGATDTQYF
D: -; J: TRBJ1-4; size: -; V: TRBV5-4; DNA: TGTGCCAGCAGCTTGGGCCAAGGGTCCTCTGAAAAACTGTTTTTT; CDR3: CASSLGQGSSEKLFF